The rows below give T cell receptor beta chains drawn from one sample of a study of TIL therapy for anti-PD-1-resistant metastatic lung cancer. Using immunoSEQ multiplex PCR, the repertoire was profiled, and TCRdb retains in-frame clones only, with some absent. The table has roughly 57,000 clones, 75% to 90% seen once; the top ten hold 2.9%. Sequenced material: blood, taken at baseline. Every receptor here comes from a person between 30 and 79 years old with non-small cell lung cancer. CDR3s include the opening cysteine and the closing phenylalanine or tryptophan. D genes are given only for firm matches. Size is stated for part of the rows, as once, few or many counts, or as a class when the clone is expanded.

V,D,J,size,CDR3,DNA
TRBV7-9,TRBD1,TRBJ2-2,NA,CASSLAGTGKSGELFF,TGTGCCAGCAGCTTGGCTGGGACAGGGAAGTCCGGGGAGCTGTTTTTT
TRBV28,TRBD2,TRBJ2-5,NA,CAGRRGNQETQYF,TGTGCCGGTAGGCGGGGGAACCAAGAGACCCAGTACTTC
TRBV6-2/TRBV6-3,NA,TRBJ2-5,NA,CASSYSKEGSETQYF,TGTGCCAGCAGTTACTCGAAAGAGGGGTCAGAGACCCAGTACTTC
TRBV6-5,NA,TRBJ2-7,few,CASSYSSGDYEQYF,TGTGCCAGCAGTTACTCGAGCGGAGATTACGAGCAGTACTTC
TRBV6-5,TRBD1,TRBJ2-2,NA,CASTWDRDGELFF,TGTGCCAGCACCTGGGACAGGGACGGGGAGCTGTTTTTT
TRBV6-2/TRBV6-3,NA,TRBJ2-1,NA,CASSYGTPHYNEQFF,TGTGCCAGCAGTTACGGCACACCGCACTACAATGAGCAGTTCTTC
TRBV19,NA,TRBJ1-1,NA,CASSRIWGPRARNTEAFF,TGTGCCAGTAGTCGAATATGGGGCCCAAGGGCGAGGAACACTGAAGCTTTCTTT
TRBV21-1,NA,TRBJ2-1,NA,CANQDSRGSNEQFF,TGTGCCAACCAAGACAGCAGGGGGTCCAATGAGCAGTTCTTC
TRBV7-8,NA,TRBJ2-7,few,CASSSGRTYTYEQYF,TGTGCCAGCAGCTCGGGTAGGACGTATACCTACGAGCAGTACTTC
TRBV5-1,TRBD2,TRBJ2-3,NA,CASSLLRGLAGGSTDTQYF,TGCGCCAGCAGCTTGTTACGGGGCCTAGCGGGAGGGAGCACAGATACGCAGTATTTT
TRBV28,NA,TRBJ1-1,NA,CASSPRLWVNTEAFF,TGTGCCAGCAGTCCCCGCCTTTGGGTGAACACTGAAGCTTTCTTT
TRBV15,NA,TRBJ2-7,few,CATSSHRDSYEQYF,TGTGCCACCAGCAGCCACAGGGATTCCTACGAGCAGTACTTC
TRBV4-1,TRBD2,TRBJ2-3,NA,CASSPSQSLAGATDTQYF,TGCGCCAGCAGCCCTTCCCAGTCACTAGCGGGGGCTACAGATACGCAGTATTTT
TRBV5-1,NA,TRBJ2-5,NA,CASSLVPDQETQYF,TGCGCCAGCAGCTTGGTGCCAGACCAAGAGACCCAGTACTTC
TRBV4-2,NA,TRBJ1-6,NA,CASRPQGQWRSPLHF,TGTGCCAGCAGACCGCAGGGGCAGTGGCGTTCACCCCTCCACTTT
TRBV6-5,TRBD1,TRBJ2-5,NA,CASSRRTGGMETQYF,TGTGCCAGCAGTAGGAGGACAGGGGGCATGGAGACCCAGTACTTC
TRBV4-3,TRBD1,TRBJ1-4,NA,CASSQMDRDDEKLFF,TGCGCCAGCAGCCAAATGGACAGGGATGATGAAAAACTGTTTTTT
TRBV27,NA,TRBJ1-4,NA,CASSQKGGYAEKLFF,TGTGCCAGCAGCCAGAAAGGAGGGTACGCTGAAAAACTGTTTTTT
TRBV4-1,NA,TRBJ1-4,NA,CASSQDGEKLFF,TGCGCCAGCAGCCAAGACGGTGAAAAACTGTTTTTT
TRBV4-3,NA,TRBJ2-2,NA,CASSQLDNANTGELFF,TGCGCCAGCAGCCAACTCGACAACGCGAACACCGGGGAGCTGTTTTTT
TRBV6-5,TRBD1,TRBJ1-2,NA,CASSYSGDRGFYGYTF,TGTGCCAGCAGTTACTCGGGTGACAGGGGGTTCTATGGCTACACCTTC
TRBV3-1/TRBV3-2,TRBD2,TRBJ2-3,NA,CASSTLAGVSTDTQYF,TGTGCCAGCAGCACCCTGGCGGGGGTTAGCACAGATACGCAGTATTTT
TRBV5-1,NA,TRBJ1-1,NA,CASSQPGGGTEAFF,TGCGCCAGCAGCCAACCGGGGGGTGGGACTGAAGCTTTCTTT
TRBV24-1,TRBD1,TRBJ2-4,NA,CATSDGQGKNIQYF,TGTGCCACCAGTGACGGACAGGGGAAAAACATTCAGTACTTC